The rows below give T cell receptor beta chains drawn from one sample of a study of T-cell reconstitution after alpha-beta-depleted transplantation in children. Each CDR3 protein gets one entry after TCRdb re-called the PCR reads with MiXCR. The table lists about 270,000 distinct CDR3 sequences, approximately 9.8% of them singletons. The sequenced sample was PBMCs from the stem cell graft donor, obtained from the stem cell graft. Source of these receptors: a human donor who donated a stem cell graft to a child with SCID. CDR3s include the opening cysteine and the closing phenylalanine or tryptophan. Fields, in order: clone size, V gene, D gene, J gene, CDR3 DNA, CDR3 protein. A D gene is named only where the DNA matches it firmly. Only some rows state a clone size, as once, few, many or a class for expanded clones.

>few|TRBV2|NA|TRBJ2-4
TGTGCCAGCAGTGAAGCAGGGAGTCAGTACTTC
CASSEAGSQYF
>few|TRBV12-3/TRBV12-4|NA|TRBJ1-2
TGTGCCAGCACCCGAAACCGACAGCTGGAAGGCTACACCTTC
CASTRNRQLEGYTF
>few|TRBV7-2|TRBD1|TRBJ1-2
TGTGGCAAAAGACAGGGGTCTTATGGCTACACCTTC
CGKRQGSYGYTF
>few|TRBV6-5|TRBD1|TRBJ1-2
TGTGCCAGCAGTCAGAGACAGGGGGCCGTATCTAATGGCTACACCTTC
CASSQRQGAVSNGYTF
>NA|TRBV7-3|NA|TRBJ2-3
TGTGTCAGCAGCTTTGGGACAGATACGCAGTATTTT
CVSSFGTDTQYF
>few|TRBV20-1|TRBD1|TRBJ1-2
TGCAGTGCGGGTCGACAGGGCTATGGCTACACCTTC
CSAGRQGYGYTF
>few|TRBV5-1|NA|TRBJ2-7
TGCGCCAGCAGCTTGGCCGCAAGGGCCTACGAGCAGTACTTC
CASSLAARAYEQYF
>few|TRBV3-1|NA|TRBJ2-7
TGTGCCAGCAGCCAAGCCTCCGGGGGCACCTACGAGCAGTACTTC
CASSQASGGTYEQYF
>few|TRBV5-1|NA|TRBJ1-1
TGCGCCAGCAGCTTGGTTATAGGGGCGGGCACTGAAGCTTTCTTT
CASSLVIGAGTEAFF
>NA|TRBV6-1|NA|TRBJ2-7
TGTGCCAGCAGTGGTCCGGGGGAGGCCTACGAGCAGTACTTC
CASSGPGEAYEQYF
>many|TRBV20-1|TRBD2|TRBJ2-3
TGCAGTGCTAGGGCCAAACTAGCGGGGGTAGCAGATACGCAGTATTTT
CSARAKLAGVADTQYF
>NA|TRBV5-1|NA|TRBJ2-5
TGCGCCAGCACCCCTAGAGGGGGGTCGTACGAGACCCAGTACTTC
CASTPRGGSYETQYF
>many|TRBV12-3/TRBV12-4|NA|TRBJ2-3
TGTGCCAGCAGCCCCGTAGGGGCTAGCACAGATACGCAGTATTTT
CASSPVGASTDTQYF
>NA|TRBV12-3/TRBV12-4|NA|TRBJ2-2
TGTGCCAGCAACCTAGGTCCGAAGGGGAACACCGGGGAGCTGTTTTTT
CASNLGPKGNTGELFF
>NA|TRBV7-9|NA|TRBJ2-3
TGTGCCAGCAGCATACCCGGGACACCAAAGACGGATACGCAGTATTTT
CASSIPGTPKTDTQYF
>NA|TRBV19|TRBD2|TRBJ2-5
TGTGCCAGTAGCGCCGGGAGGGAGACCCAGTACTTC
CASSAGRETQYF
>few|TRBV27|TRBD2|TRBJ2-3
TGTGCCAGCAGTTCCGGACTAGCCCTAAGGAGCACAGATACGCAGTATTTT
CASSSGLALRSTDTQYF
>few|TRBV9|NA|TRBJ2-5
TGTGCCAGCAGCGTAGGTGGGGTCTACCAAGAGACCCAGTACTTC
CASSVGGVYQETQYF